The T cell receptor beta chain described here comes from a study of blood T cell repertoires in COVID-19. Per the germline V gene, CDR1 is MNHEY and CDR2 is SVGAGI. The CDR3 is 15 residues long. The trim removed 6 bases at V and 6 bases at J, leaving 11 bases unmatched. Repertoires were generated with immunoSEQ multiplex PCR, while TCRdb's copy carries only in-frame clones and drops some. The sample records 150,000 to 200,000 clones, around 81% being singletons. The sequencing input was peripheral blood. The source is a human donor with acute or convalescent COVID-19. The donor label of this sample is uncertain. The rearrangement links TRBV6-5 to TRBJ2-4, with 7 bases aligning to TRBD2. The CDR3 protein is CASRRGAERGNIQYF. The CDR3 bases are TGTGCCAGCAGGAGGGGCGCGGAGCGGGGAAACATTCAGTACTTC.